The 20 T cell receptor beta chains below were found in one sample sequenced in a study of cytomegalovirus exposure and HLA in healthy donors. Amplification used 60 Vbeta primers and 13 Jbeta primers. This table comes from immunoSEQ multiplex PCR, and its TCRdb copy is limited to in-frame clones, with some not included. The sample comprises around 120,000 clones, around 79% of which are singletons, and roughly 3.3% rests with the top ten. Source material: PBMCs. The receptors derive from a woman aged 30 to 39 in good health and CMV-seropositive.

V gene TRBV5-6 combines with J gene TRBJ2-2; TRBD2 aligns across 10 bases. Germline lookup yields CDR1 SGHDT and CDR2 YYEEEE. There are 16 residues in the CDR3. Trimming cost V 1 base and J 3 bases; bases outside gene matches: 3. In DNA, the CDR3 is TGTGCCAGCAGCTTGCTAGCGGGGGCCTACACCGGGGAGCTGTTTTTT. Residues: CASSLLAGAYTGELFF.

The count of this clone is one. The chain uses TRBV10-2 and TRBJ2-7; 7 bases align to TRBD2. This CDR3 is 14 amino acids long. V gave up 6 bases and J gave up 6 bases; unmatched junction bases: 11. Germline values: CDR1 WSHSY, CDR2 SAAADI. The CDR3, as DNA: TGCGCCAGCAGCGATGGACTAGACGAGGGCGAGCAGTACTTC. Amino acid sequence: CASSDGLDEGEQYF.

This clone was found once. This chain uses TRBV4-1 with TRBJ1-6; D is perhaps TRBD1 (6 bases). CDR1 is MGHRA and CDR2 is YSYEKL in the germline V gene. CDR3 size: 16 residues. V lost 0 bases and J 4 bases, leaving 10 bases between the germline ends. The CDR3, as DNA: TGCGCCAGCAGCCAAGAGGGGGCAGGTTATAATTCACCCCTCCACTTT. Its translation: CASSQEGAGYNSPLHF.

The rearrangement joins TRBV30 to TRBJ1-1, with D unresolved. This CDR3 spans 14 amino acids. V lost 8 bases to trimming and J lost 1 base, with 17 bases between them. Germline V lookup: CDR1 GTSNPN, CDR2 SVGIG (reference sequence). Written as DNA, the CDR3 is TGTGCCCTCGCTGGCGGCAGCCGGAACACTGAAGCTTTCTTT. Translating gives CALAGGSRNTEAFF. The entire variable domain, with the rest obtained from reference TRBV30 and TRBJ1-1, is as follows: SQTIHQWPATLVQPVGSPLSLECTVEGTSNPNLYWYRQAAGRGLQLLFYSVGIGQISSEVPQNLSASRPQDRQFILSSKKLLLSDSGFYLCALAGGSRNTEAFFGQGTRLTVV.

The J gene is TRBJ1-5, the V gene TRBV6-1; D might be TRBD1 (5 bases). The germline V and J ends were trimmed by 6 bases and 5 bases, with 5 bases remaining between them. The CDR3 contains 11 residues. Germline V gives CDR1 MNHNS, CDR2 SASEGT. The CDR3 nucleotides are TGTGCCAGCAGAGGGGATCAGCCCCAGCATTTT. Translating gives CASRGDQPQHF.

The rearrangement uses TRBV27 and TRBJ2-2; D unresolved. Germline lookup yields CDR1 MNHEY and CDR2 SMNVEV (reference sequence). Trimming took 1 base from V and 2 from J, leaving 5 bases between them. There are 14 residues in the CDR3. The CDR3 nucleotides are TGTGCCAGCAGTTTATATGTAAACACCGGGGAGCTGTTTTTT. Translation gives CASSLYVNTGELFF.

A single count supports this clone. The chain is built from TRBV27 and TRBJ2-7; 10 positions agree with TRBD2. V shed 5 bases, J shed 8 bases, and the junction held 12 bases outside the gene matches. Per the germline V gene, CDR1 is MNHEY and CDR2 is SMNVEV (reference sequence). The CDR3 loop spans 15 amino acids. DNA for the CDR3: TGTGCCAGCAGTCCCCTACTAGCGGGGCCGCTCCAGCAGTACTTC. Translated: CASSPLLAGPLQQYF.

V gene TRBV10-2 combines with J gene TRBJ1-6; 7 nucleotides match TRBD1. The CDR3 sequence is 14 residues long. Germline V gives CDR1 WSHSY, CDR2 SAAADI. V gave up 3 bases and J gave up 7 bases; unmatched junction bases: 3. This CDR3 is CASSDRGPNSPLHF. The CDR3 bases are TGCGCCAGCAGTGATAGGGGGCCCAATTCACCCCTCCACTTT.

This clone was seen only a few times. The gene calls are TRBV28 and TRBJ1-4; TRBD1 aligns across 9 bases. Germline loops: CDR1 MDHEN, CDR2 SYDVKM. This CDR3 is built from 14 residues. The V and J ends lost 3 bases and 7 bases, in that order; junction bases with no gene match: 3. Here the CDR3 reads CASSFPTGGEKLFF. The CDR3 region has the DNA TGTGCCAGCAGTTTTCCGACAGGGGGTGAAAAACTGTTTTTT.

This chain joins TRBV30 and TRBJ2-7, with 8 bases identical to TRBD1. Germline V lookup: CDR1 GTSNPN, CDR2 SVGIG (reference sequence). Trimming at V came to 4 bases and at J to 0 bases, leaving 5 bases not matched to a gene. This CDR3 contains 14 residues. The CDR3 sequence is CAWTQGDSSYEQYF. The CDR3 bases are TGTGCCTGGACACAGGGGGACAGCTCCTACGAGCAGTACTTC.

In this sample, this clone turned up a few times. This chain links TRBV4-3 with TRBJ2-1; TRBD2 matches 10 bases. This CDR3 spans 16 amino acids. The V segment lost 3 bases and the J segment 9 bases; nucleotides outside the gene matches: 11. Germline V lookup: CDR1 LGHNA, CDR2 YSLEER. The CDR3 DNA reads TGCGCCAGCAGCCATAGGATAGCGGGGGGCCGGGTTGAGCAGTTCTTC. Amino acids: CASSHRIAGGRVEQFF.

This rearrangement joins TRBV5-1 to TRBJ1-1; D unclear. The V end lost 6 bases, the J end lost 5 bases, and 11 bases lay between the germline ends. Per the germline V gene, CDR1 is SGHRS and CDR2 is YFSETQ. The CDR3 length is 12 residues. CDR3 DNA sequence: TGCGCCAGCAAGATGGGAGGGACTGAAGCTTTCTTT. It yields the protein CASKMGGTEAFF.

This clone was detected only once. The chain couples TRBV11-2 to TRBJ2-7; D unresolved. V shed 1 base and J shed 6 bases, with 4 bases lying between them. The CDR3 loop spans 11 amino acids. The germline V gene encodes CDR1 SGHAT and CDR2 FQNNGV. For the CDR3, the DNA is TGTGCCAGCAGCTTAGCTCGCGAGCAGTACTTC. This gives the protein CASSLAREQYF.

The J gene is TRBJ1-5, the V gene TRBV12-5; D gene ambiguous. In germline, CDR1 is LGHNT, CDR2 FRNRAP. The germline V and J ends were trimmed by 3 bases and 5 bases, with 8 bases remaining between them. This CDR3 is 13 amino acids long. The CDR3 bases are TGTGCTAGTGGTTTCGGGAGGGATCAGCCCCAGCATTTT. This encodes CASGFGRDQPQHF.

The chain links TRBV5-4 to TRBJ2-2; D call uncertain. V lost 3 bases and J 2 bases, leaving 2 bases between the germline ends. Germline V CDR1 and CDR2: SGHNT, YYREEE (reference sequence). The CDR3 has 12 residues. Here the CDR3 reads CASSSNTGELFF. The CDR3 nucleotides read TGTGCCAGCAGCTCAAACACCGGGGAGCTGTTTTTT.

The chain couples TRBV27 to TRBJ1-5; D is possibly TRBD1 (5 bases). Germline V lookup: CDR1 MNHEY, CDR2 SMNVEV (reference sequence). The ends were cut back, 6 bases at V and 2 bases at J, with 23 bases in the middle. The CDR3 is 18 residues long. The CDR3 is CASSPQWRGLSGNQPQHF. In DNA, the CDR3 is TGTGCCAGCAGCCCCCAATGGAGGGGATTATCGGGCAATCAGCCCCAGCATTTT.

This sequence joins TRBV4-2 and TRBJ1-2; D not certain. The V end lost 0 bases, the J end lost 6 bases, and 20 bases lay between the germline ends. The CDR3 is 17 residues long. Germline V gene sequence: CDR1 LGHNA, CDR2 YNFKEQ. This CDR3 is CASSQDRGESWENGYTF. For the CDR3, the DNA is TGTGCCAGCAGCCAAGACCGTGGGGAGAGTTGGGAGAATGGCTACACCTTC.

The V call is TRBV11-2, the J call TRBJ1-1, with a weak D call TRBD1 (6 bases). V was pared by 1 base and J by 5 bases, with 8 bases between. In germline, CDR1 is SGHAT, CDR2 FQNNGV. This CDR3 has 13 amino acids. CDR3 DNA sequence: TGTGCCAGCAGCTTAGCAGGGGAAACTGAAGCTTTCTTT. Amino acid sequence: CASSLAGETEAFF.

The chain is built from TRBV7-9 and TRBJ1-6; D not resolved. The CDR3 contains 15 residues. The V end lost 5 bases, the J end lost 9 bases, and 17 bases lay between the germline ends. Germline V gene data show CDR1 as SEHNR and CDR2 as FQNEAQ (reference sequence). The CDR3 nucleotides read TGTGCCAGCAGCCCGCCCCACCACCGGGGTTCACCCCTCCACTTT. As protein: CASSPPHHRGSPLHF.

CDR3 sequence (DNA): TGTGCCAGCACTGCTAGCGGGGGGCCCACAGATACGCAGTATTTT. Residues: CASTASGGPTDTQYF. The rearrangement uses TRBV11-1 and TRBJ2-3; 11 bases line up with TRBD2. Trimming removed 7 bases from V and 2 bases from J; junction bases left unmatched: 5. This CDR3 has 15 amino acids. The V gene's germline CDR1 is SGHAT and CDR2 FQDESV (reference sequence).